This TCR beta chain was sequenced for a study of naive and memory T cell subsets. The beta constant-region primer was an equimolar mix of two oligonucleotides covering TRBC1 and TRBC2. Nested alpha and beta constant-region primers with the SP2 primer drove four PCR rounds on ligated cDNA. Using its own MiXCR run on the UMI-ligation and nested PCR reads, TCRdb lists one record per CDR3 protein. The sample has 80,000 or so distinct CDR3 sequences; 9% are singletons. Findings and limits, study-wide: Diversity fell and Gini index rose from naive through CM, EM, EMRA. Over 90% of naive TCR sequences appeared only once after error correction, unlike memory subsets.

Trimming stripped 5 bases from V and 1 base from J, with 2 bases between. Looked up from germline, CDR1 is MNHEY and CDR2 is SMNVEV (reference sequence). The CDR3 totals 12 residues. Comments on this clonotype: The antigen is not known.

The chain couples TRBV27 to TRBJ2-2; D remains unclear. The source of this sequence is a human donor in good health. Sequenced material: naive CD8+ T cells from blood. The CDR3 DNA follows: TGTGCCAGCAGTCGGAACACCGGGGAGCTGTTTTTT. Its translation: CASSRNTGELFF.